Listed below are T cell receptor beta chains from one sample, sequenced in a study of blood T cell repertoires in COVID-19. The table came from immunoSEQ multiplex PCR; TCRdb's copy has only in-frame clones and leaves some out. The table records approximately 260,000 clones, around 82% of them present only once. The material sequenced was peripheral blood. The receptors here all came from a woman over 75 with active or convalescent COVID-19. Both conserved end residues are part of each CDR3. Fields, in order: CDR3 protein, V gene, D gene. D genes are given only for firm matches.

CDR3 protein: CASSSGLAGGGDEQYF
V gene: TRBV18
D gene: TRBD2

CDR3 protein: CASSQLTGRAEAFF
V gene: TRBV3-1/TRBV3-2
D gene: NA

CDR3 protein: CASSLGDRGRYGYTF
V gene: TRBV5-1
D gene: TRBD1

CDR3 protein: CSVAGLAGGTDTQYF
V gene: TRBV29-1
D gene: TRBD2

CDR3 protein: CASSFSFSRGGQPQHF
V gene: TRBV28
D gene: NA

CDR3 protein: CASSEDRGITEAFF
V gene: TRBV18
D gene: TRBD1

CDR3 protein: CAWSPGRGGYNEQFF
V gene: TRBV30
D gene: TRBD2

CDR3 protein: CASSRTGQPYEQYF
V gene: TRBV19
D gene: TRBD1

CDR3 protein: CASSPQAPGDGYTF
V gene: TRBV18
D gene: NA

CDR3 protein: CAGAAGGTKETQYF
V gene: TRBV7-9
D gene: NA

CDR3 protein: CASPPGTGFYEQYF
V gene: TRBV28
D gene: TRBD1

CDR3 protein: CASSLQGGTGDLNTEAFF
V gene: TRBV5-6
D gene: TRBD1

CDR3 protein: CASIPRGGGDTEAFF
V gene: TRBV6-5
D gene: NA

CDR3 protein: CASSLAGGGNQPQHF
V gene: TRBV11-2
D gene: TRBD1

CDR3 protein: CASSLAQGTGPGELFF
V gene: TRBV5-1
D gene: NA

CDR3 protein: CASSLTIPGLAGAGETQYF
V gene: TRBV27
D gene: TRBD2

CDR3 protein: CASSSRRGSDSPLHF
V gene: TRBV7-2
D gene: NA

CDR3 protein: CSVETGTGNTIYF
V gene: TRBV29-1
D gene: TRBD1

CDR3 protein: CATSGSTKGTGESTDTQYF
V gene: TRBV24-1
D gene: TRBD1

CDR3 protein: CATRGLANTEAFF
V gene: TRBV24-1
D gene: NA

CDR3 protein: CSASNRGRGYTF
V gene: TRBV20-1
D gene: TRBD1

CDR3 protein: CASKEQGVRNQPQHF
V gene: TRBV2
D gene: TRBD1

CDR3 protein: CASSESGGWNQPQHF
V gene: TRBV6-1
D gene: NA